The rows below give T cell receptor beta chains drawn from one sample of a study of T cells in Graves' hyperthyroidism and ophthalmopathy. TCRdb independently ran MiXCR on the multiplex PCR reads; one entry per CDR3 protein. Of approximately 360,000 distinct CDR3 sequences in the sample, more than 15% were seen once. The sequenced sample was blood. The receptors here all came from a woman aged 18-29 years with Graves' hyperthyroidism that later progressed to Graves' ophthalmopathy. Both conserved end residues are part of each CDR3. Each record gives: V gene, J gene, clone size, CDR3 length, D gene, CDR3 DNA, CDR3 protein. The D gene is left open where the match is weak. The size field is filled for only some rows; it gives once, few, many or a size class.

>TRBV4-1|TRBJ2-7|many|16|-
TGCGCCAGCAGCCAAGAGGGGGCAGGGAGGAGGCACGAGCAGTACTTC
CASSQEGAGRRHEQYF
>TRBV11-2|TRBJ2-1|many|15|-
TGTGCCAGCAGCTTAGAGTTTTTTGAGTACAATGAGCAGTTCTTC
CASSLEFFEYNEQFF
>TRBV29-1|TRBJ2-1|-|17|TRBD2
TGCAGCGTTGCCGGGGGACCTAGCGGGAGGAAATGGAATGAGCAGTTCTTC
CSVAGGPSGRKWNEQFF
>TRBV12-3/TRBV12-4|TRBJ1-1|-|11|-
TGTGCCAGCAGTTTTCGGGGTATAGCTTTCTTT
CASSFRGIAFF
>TRBV12-3/TRBV12-4|TRBJ1-2|many|15|TRBD1
TGTGCCAGCAGTCCCTCCGGGACAGGGTCGTCTGGCTACACCTTC
CASSPSGTGSSGYTF
>TRBV6-5|TRBJ1-1|few|13|-
TGTGCCAGCAGTTACGGCTGGAACACTGAAGCTTTCTTT
CASSYGWNTEAFF
>TRBV6-5|TRBJ1-5|few|12|-
TGTGCCAGCAGTTACCCGGAGGGGCCCCAGCATTTT
CASSYPEGPQHF
>TRBV19|TRBJ1-5|few|14|-
TGTGCCAGTAGTATAGTAGGGAGCAATCAGCCCCAGCATTTT
CASSIVGSNQPQHF
>TRBV7-9|TRBJ2-7|many|18|-
TGTGCCAGCAGCTTAGCCCCACTCTTGTTTGGGATTTCCTACGAGCAGTACTTC
CASSLAPLLFGISYEQYF
>TRBV28|TRBJ2-7|many|14|TRBD1
TGTGCCAGCAGTGGCGGGGACAGGGTTTCAGAGCAGTACTTC
CASSGGDRVSEQYF
>TRBV20-1|TRBJ1-6|many|14|TRBD1
TGCAGTGCTAGTAGCGGGACAGAGGATTCACCCCTCCACTTT
CSASSGTEDSPLHF
>TRBV20-1|TRBJ2-1|-|16|TRBD2
TGCAGTGCTAGACTAGCGGGAGGGAACTCCTACAATGAGCAGTTCTTC
CSARLAGGNSYNEQFF
>TRBV19|TRBJ1-5|-|15|-
TGTGCCAGTAGTATGGCCAGGGTTGACAATCAGCCCCAGCATTTT
CASSMARVDNQPQHF
>TRBV12-3/TRBV12-4|TRBJ2-7|many|14|TRBD2
TGTGCCAGCACATGGACTAGCGGACTCTACGAGCAGTACTTC
CASTWTSGLYEQYF
>TRBV28|TRBJ2-7|many|13|-
TGTGCCAGCAGCTCCGACGGACACTACGAGCAGTACTTC
CASSSDGHYEQYF
>TRBV27|TRBJ2-7|many|17|TRBD2
TGTGCCAGCAGTACCCGGATTAGCGGGAGGTCCAGAGGTGAGCAGTACTTC
CASSTRISGRSRGEQYF
>TRBV6-1|TRBJ2-1|many|14|TRBD2
TGTGCCAGCAGTTGGGGAGGGCCGTACAATGAGCAGTTCTTC
CASSWGGPYNEQFF
>TRBV5-1|TRBJ2-3|many|16|TRBD2
TGCGCCAGCAGCACTAGACTAGCGGGAGAGTCAGATACGCAGTATTTT
CASSTRLAGESDTQYF
>TRBV20-1|TRBJ1-5|few|15|-
TGCAGTGCTAGCGCAAAGGGGACCGGACGTCAGCCCCAGCATTTT
CSASAKGTGRQPQHF
>TRBV29-1|TRBJ1-5|-|12|-
TGCAGCGCTAGCTCGGGGGATCAGCCCCAGCATTTT
CSASSGDQPQHF
>TRBV20-1|TRBJ2-7|many|14|TRBD1
TGCAGTGCTAGAGATACGACAGGGCTCCGCGAGCAGTACTTC
CSARDTTGLREQYF
>TRBV6-2/TRBV6-3|TRBJ2-2|many|17|TRBD2
TGTGCCAGCAGCCAACCAGGACTAGCGGGACCCACCGGGGAGCTGTTTTTT
CASSQPGLAGPTGELFF
>TRBV14|TRBJ1-1|-|17|TRBD1
TGTGCCAGCAGTCCACCGGGACAGGGGCCGCTTTACACTGAAGCTTTCTTT
CASSPPGQGPLYTEAFF
>TRBV30|TRBJ2-2|many|17|TRBD2
TGTGCCTGGAGACCAGCGGGAGGGCTGATCCACACCGGGGAGCTGTTTTTT
CAWRPAGGLIHTGELFF
>TRBV29-1|TRBJ1-1|many|13|-
TGCAGCGTTGGTATTGGGGGGAACACTGAAGCTTTCTTT
CSVGIGGNTEAFF
>TRBV6-5|TRBJ1-1|-|17|TRBD1
TGTGCCAGCAGTTACCAGAGGGGCAGGGGGCGCGGGACTGAAGCTTTCTTT
CASSYQRGRGRGTEAFF
>TRBV15|TRBJ2-7|-|14|-
TGTGCCACCAGCCGTGGTAGCGGCCCCTACGAGCAGTACTTC
CATSRGSGPYEQYF
>TRBV20-1|TRBJ1-6|-|16|TRBD1
TGCACCCCGGGACAGGTCGATGGGGGTTATAATTCACCCCTCCACTTT
CTPGQVDGGYNSPLHF
>TRBV11-2|TRBJ1-2|-|15|-
TGTGCCAGCAGCTTAGAATCAGGGCCCTCCTATGGCCACACCTTC
CASSLESGPSYGHTF
>TRBV27|TRBJ2-7|many|15|-
TGTGCCAGCAGTTTATCGATGGCAGGGGTCTACGAGCAGTACTTC
CASSLSMAGVYEQYF
>TRBV7-2|TRBJ2-7|many|13|-
TGTGCCAGCAGCCTCGGGACGGAATACGAGCAGTACTTC
CASSLGTEYEQYF
>TRBV5-4|TRBJ1-6|-|14|-
TGTGCCAGCAGTTACGACGGGGGTAATTCACCCTTCCACTTT
CASSYDGGNSPFHF
>TRBV20-1|TRBJ2-2|-|12|-
TGCAGTGCTAGCTCTAGCACCGGGGAGCTGTTTTTT
CSASSSTGELFF
>TRBV10-3|TRBJ1-1|many|13|-
TGTGCCACCCTGGAGACAGAGAACACTGAAGCTTTCTTT
CATLETENTEAFF
>TRBV29-1|TRBJ2-3|few|15|TRBD1
TGCAGCGTTGATCGACAGGGGAGACCCACAGATACGCAGTATTTT
CSVDRQGRPTDTQYF
>TRBV3-1|TRBJ2-7|many|14|TRBD1
TGTGCCAGCAGCCAAGGGACAGGGAAGAGGGAGCAGTACTTC
CASSQGTGKREQYF
>TRBV7-9|TRBJ2-5|many|16|-
TGTGCCAGCAGATCAGGAGGAGGGCCTCACCAAGAGACCCAGTACTTC
CASRSGGGPHQETQYF
>TRBV28|TRBJ1-6|many|15|TRBD1
TGTGCCAGCGGAGGAAGGACAGGGCTTATTTCACCCCTCCACTTT
CASGGRTGLISPLHF
>TRBV28|TRBJ2-7|few|14|-
TGTGCCAGCCACCGGACAGACGAAAACTACGAGCAGTACTTC
CASHRTDENYEQYF
>TRBV6-1|TRBJ1-3|-|14|-
TGTGCCAGCAGGTTTGGGGGCCCTGGAAACACCATATATTTT
CASRFGGPGNTIYF
>TRBV27|TRBJ1-2|-|13|-
TGTGCCAGCAGTCTGGGAATTGGCTATGGCTACACCTTC
CASSLGIGYGYTF
>TRBV11-2|TRBJ2-3|many|16|TRBD2
TGTGCCAGCAGGGGGACTAGCGGGAGGTGGACAGATACGCAGTATTTT
CASRGTSGRWTDTQYF
>TRBV28|TRBJ1-5|many|16|-
TGTGCCAGCAGTTCCCCCCGTGGACTCGCGCGCGTGCCCCAGCATTTT
CASSSPRGLARVPQHF
>TRBV11-3|TRBJ2-2|many|17|TRBD2
TGTGCCAGCAGCGCGGGACTAGCGGGAGCCGCGGCCGGGGAGCTGTTTTTT
CASSAGLAGAAAGELFF
>TRBV7-8|TRBJ2-3|many|16|TRBD2
TGTGCCAGCAGCCCCCCCCGGGACTATCTCACAGATACGCAGTATTTT
CASSPPRDYLTDTQYF
>TRBV14|TRBJ2-3|few|16|TRBD1
TGTGCCAGCAGCCAGGGACAGGGGACTACCACAGATACGCAGTATTTT
CASSQGQGTTTDTQYF
>TRBV2|TRBJ2-7|many|12|-
TGTGCCAGCAGTGTCGGTACCTACGAGCAGTACTTC
CASSVGTYEQYF
>TRBV2|TRBJ1-1|-|11|-
TGTGCCAGCACACAGGGTCTGGAAGCTTTCTTT
CASTQGLEAFF
>TRBV29-1|TRBJ2-2|-|13|-
TGCAGCGTTTCAACCTATTACACCGGGGAGCTGTTTTTT
CSVSTYYTGELFF
>TRBV11-2|TRBJ2-1|-|20|TRBD2
TGTGCCAGCAGCCCCCTTTCGTCTAGCGGGAGGGCCGGGTCCTACAATGAGCAGTTCTTC
CASSPLSSSGRAGSYNEQFF
>TRBV6-1|TRBJ2-1|-|10|-
TGTGCCAGCCGGGGGACTGAGCAGTTCTTC
CASRGTEQFF
>TRBV24-1|TRBJ2-2|-|14|TRBD1
TGTGCCACCAGTGGGACAGGACACACCGGGGAGCTGTTTTTT
CATSGTGHTGELFF
>TRBV5-4|TRBJ2-5|few|17|TRBD2
TGTGCCAGCAGCTTGGCACCGACTAGCGGGGCAGAAGAGACCCAGTACTTC
CASSLAPTSGAEETQYF
>TRBV14|TRBJ2-4|-|15|TRBD1
TGTGCCAGCAGCCAACAGGGGGCCCGGGGAAACATTCAGTACTTC
CASSQQGARGNIQYF
>TRBV20-1|TRBJ2-6|-|15|-
TGCAGTGCTAGAATTCGGGGGTCTGGGGCCAACGTCCTGACTTTC
CSARIRGSGANVLTF
>TRBV28|TRBJ1-1|-|16|-
TGTGCCAGCAGTTTGGGGCGACAGTTTATGAACACTGAAGCTTTCTTT
CASSLGRQFMNTEAFF
>TRBV20-1|TRBJ2-7|many|13|TRBD2
TGCAGTGCTGGCGGATTAGCGGGGTTAGAGCAGTACTTC
CSAGGLAGLEQYF
>TRBV7-9|TRBJ2-7|-|13|-
TGTGCCAGCAGCGTGGACGGATCCTACGAGCAGTACTTC
CASSVDGSYEQYF
>TRBV27|TRBJ2-7|-|15|-
TGTGCCAGCAGTTTTAATAACGGACCCACCTACGAGCAGTACTTC
CASSFNNGPTYEQYF
>TRBV7-9|TRBJ2-5|-|15|TRBD2
TGTGCCAGCAGCACCGGGACTAGCGGGACTCAGACCCAGTACTTC
CASSTGTSGTQTQYF